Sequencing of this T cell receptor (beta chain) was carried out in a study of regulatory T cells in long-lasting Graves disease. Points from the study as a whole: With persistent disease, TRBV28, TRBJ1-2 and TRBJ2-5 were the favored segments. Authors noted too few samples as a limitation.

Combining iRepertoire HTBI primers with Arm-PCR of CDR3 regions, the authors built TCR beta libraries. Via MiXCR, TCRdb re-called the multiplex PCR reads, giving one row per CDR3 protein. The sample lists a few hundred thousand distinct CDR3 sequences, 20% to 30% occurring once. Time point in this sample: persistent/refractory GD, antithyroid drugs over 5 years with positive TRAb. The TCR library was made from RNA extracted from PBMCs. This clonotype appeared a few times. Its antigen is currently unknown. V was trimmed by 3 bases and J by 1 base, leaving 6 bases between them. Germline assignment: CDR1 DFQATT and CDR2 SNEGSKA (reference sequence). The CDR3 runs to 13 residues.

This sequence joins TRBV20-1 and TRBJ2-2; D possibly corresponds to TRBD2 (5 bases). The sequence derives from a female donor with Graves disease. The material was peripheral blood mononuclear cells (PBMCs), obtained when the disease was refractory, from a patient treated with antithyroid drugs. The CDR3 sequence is CSASRENTGELFF. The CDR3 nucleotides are TGCAGTGCTAGTCGGGAGAACACCGGGGAGCTGTTTTTT.